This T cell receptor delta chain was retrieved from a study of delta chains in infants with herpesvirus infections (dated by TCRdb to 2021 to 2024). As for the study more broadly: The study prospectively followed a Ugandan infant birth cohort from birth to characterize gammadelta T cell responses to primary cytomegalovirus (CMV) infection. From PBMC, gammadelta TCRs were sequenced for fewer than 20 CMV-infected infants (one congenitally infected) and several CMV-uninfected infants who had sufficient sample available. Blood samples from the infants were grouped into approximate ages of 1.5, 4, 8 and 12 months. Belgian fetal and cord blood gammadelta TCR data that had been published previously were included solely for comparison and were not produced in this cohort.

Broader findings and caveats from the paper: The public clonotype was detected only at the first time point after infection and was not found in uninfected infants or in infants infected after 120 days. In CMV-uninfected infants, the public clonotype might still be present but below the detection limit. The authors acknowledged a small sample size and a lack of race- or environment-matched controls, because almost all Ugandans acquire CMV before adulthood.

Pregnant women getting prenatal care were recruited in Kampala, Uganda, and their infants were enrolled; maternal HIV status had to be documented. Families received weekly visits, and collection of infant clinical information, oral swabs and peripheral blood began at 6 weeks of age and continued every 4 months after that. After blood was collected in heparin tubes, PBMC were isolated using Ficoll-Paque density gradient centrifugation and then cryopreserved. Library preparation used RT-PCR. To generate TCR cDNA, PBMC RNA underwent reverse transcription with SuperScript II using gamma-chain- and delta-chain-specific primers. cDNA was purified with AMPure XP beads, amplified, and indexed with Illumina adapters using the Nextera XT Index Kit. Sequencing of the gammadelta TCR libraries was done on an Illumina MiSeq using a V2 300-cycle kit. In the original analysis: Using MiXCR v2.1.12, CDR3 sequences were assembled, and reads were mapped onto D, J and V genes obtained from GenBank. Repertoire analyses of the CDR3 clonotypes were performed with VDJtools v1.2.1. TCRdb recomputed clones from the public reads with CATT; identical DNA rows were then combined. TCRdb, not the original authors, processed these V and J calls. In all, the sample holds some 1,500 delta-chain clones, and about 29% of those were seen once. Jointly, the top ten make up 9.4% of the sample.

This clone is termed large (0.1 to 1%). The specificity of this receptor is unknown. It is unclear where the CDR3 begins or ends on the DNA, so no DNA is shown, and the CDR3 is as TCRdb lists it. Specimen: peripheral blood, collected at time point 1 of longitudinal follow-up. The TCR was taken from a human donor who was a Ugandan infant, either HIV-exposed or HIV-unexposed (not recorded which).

The CDR3 protein: CACDTLLWRGYGRRDTRQMFF. The chain is assembled from TRDV2 and TRDJ3; TRDD3 reflects the table's D call only, with no check against the DNA. The CDR3 spans 21 residues, from the cysteine through the phenylalanine. The germline V gene provides CDR1 GEAIGNYY and CDR2 EKD.